This T cell receptor beta chain comes out of a study of blood T cells in healthy people across ages. This CDR3 spans 13 amino acids. Primed by a sample-barcoded 5' primer and a J-beta primer mix, a second PCR proceeded for 7 to 11 cycles. Through a template-switch adaptor with 12 random nucleotides, each cDNA molecule received a tag. One entry per CDR3 protein, called by TCRdb with MiXCR from the 5' RACE reads. The table lists some 710,000 distinct CDR3 sequences, 22% of them singletons. In regard to this clonotype: At one end, the junction sequence differs from germline, possibly due to a read error.

The source material was blood. The receptor was derived from a man in his 70s in good health. The chain combines TRBV12-3 or TRBV12-4 with TRBJ2-5; the D gene is possibly TRBD1 (5 bases). In nucleotides, the CDR3 is TGTGCCAGCAGTTTAGCTGGGGCCAGTGGGCGTAACTTC. As protein: CASSLAGASGRNF.